This T cell receptor beta chain comes out of a study of T cell repertoires in cytomegalovirus infection. Study summary: The authors relied on CMV epitopes, both recently identified HLA-C-restricted and well-studied HLA-B-restricted. Matching HLA type and CMV infection were both indicated by public TCR beta signatures.

The CDR3 runs 11 residues. Germline lookup yields CDR1 SEHNR and CDR2 FQNEAQ (reference sequence). V shed 5 bases, J shed 12 bases, and the junction held 6 bases outside the gene matches. TCRdb re-derived calls from the reads in MiXCR, one entry per CDR3 protein. In the table there are 750,000 to 900,000 distinct CDR3 sequences, roughly 29% of which are singletons. Note on this clonotype: Its antigen remains unidentified.

The study, taken as a whole, reports: The ex vivo response was dominated by HLA-C-restricted CMV-specific TCR beta clonotypes.

The receptor's source is a human donor in good health (CMV status not recorded). Some clones in this sample may be carry-over from other donors' samples. The sequencing here drew on cultured CD8+ T cells from PBMCs, taken from culture after CMV antigen stimulation. The V and J genes are TRBV7-9 and TRBJ2-7; TRBD1 matches 8 bases. The CDR3 DNA reads as TGTGCCAGCAGCCCGGACAGGGTCTGGTACGTC. It yields the protein CASSPDRVWYV.